The T cell receptor beta chain under discussion was sequenced for a study of blood T cell repertoires in COVID-19. The protocol was immunoSEQ multiplex PCR, while the TCRdb copy is restricted to in-frame clones and leaves out a portion. The sample has nearly 350,000 clones, about 90% seen once. The germline V gene has CDR1 SGHDT and CDR2 YYEEEE. This CDR3 comprises 14 residues. With 0 bases clipped from V and 8 bases from J, the junction kept 5 bases outside the gene matches. Sequenced sample: peripheral blood. V and J are TRBV5-6 and TRBJ2-1, with 7 bases identical to TRBD2. This sequence was found in a woman under 30 who had recovered from COVID-19. CDR3 protein: CASSLGLRGYEQFF. The CDR3 region has the DNA TGTGCCAGCAGCTTGGGATTGCGGGGGTATGAGCAGTTCTTC.